This T cell receptor beta chain was identified in a study of blood T cell repertoires in COVID-19. The CDR3 has 16 residues. With 3 bases clipped from V and 5 bases from J, the junction kept 9 bases outside the gene matches. From germline, CDR1 is LGHNA and CDR2 YSLEER. Using immunoSEQ multiplex PCR, the repertoire was profiled, and TCRdb retains in-frame clones only, with some absent. The data contain roughly 46,000 clones, about four fifths of them singletons. The origin of this receptor is a man aged 55 to 70 with active COVID-19. This chain joins TRBV4-3 and TRBJ2-5; TRBD1 agrees at 10 bases. The sequenced sample consisted of peripheral blood. The CDR3 loop is CASSQGDRGAGETQYF. CDR3 coding DNA: TGCGCCAGCAGCCAGGGGGACAGGGGAGCGGGGGAGACCCAGTACTTC.